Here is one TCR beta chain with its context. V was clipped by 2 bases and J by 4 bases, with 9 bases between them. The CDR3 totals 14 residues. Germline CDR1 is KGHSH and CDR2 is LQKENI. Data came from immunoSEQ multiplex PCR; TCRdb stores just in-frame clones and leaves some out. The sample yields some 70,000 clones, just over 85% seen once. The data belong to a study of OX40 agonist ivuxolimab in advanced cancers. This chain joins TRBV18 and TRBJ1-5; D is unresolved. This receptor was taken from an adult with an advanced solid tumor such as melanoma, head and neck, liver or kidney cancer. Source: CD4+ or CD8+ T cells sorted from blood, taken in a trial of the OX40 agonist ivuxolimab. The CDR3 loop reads CASSPASDNQPQHF. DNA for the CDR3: TGTGCCAGCTCACCAGCCAGTGATAATCAGCCCCAGCATTTT.